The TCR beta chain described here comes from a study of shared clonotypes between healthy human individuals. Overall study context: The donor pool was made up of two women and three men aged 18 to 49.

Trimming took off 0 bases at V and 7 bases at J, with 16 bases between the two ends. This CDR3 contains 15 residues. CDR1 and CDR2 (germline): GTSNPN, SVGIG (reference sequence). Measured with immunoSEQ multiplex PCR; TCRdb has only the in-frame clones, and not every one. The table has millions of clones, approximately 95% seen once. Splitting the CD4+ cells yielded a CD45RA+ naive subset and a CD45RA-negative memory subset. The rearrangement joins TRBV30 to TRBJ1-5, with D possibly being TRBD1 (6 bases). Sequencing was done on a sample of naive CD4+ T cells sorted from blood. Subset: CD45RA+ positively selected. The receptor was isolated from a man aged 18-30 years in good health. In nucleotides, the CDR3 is TGTGCCTGGAGTGTACGTCGGGGGCACTTCCAGCCCCAGCATTTT. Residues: CAWSVRRGHFQPQHF.